This T cell receptor (beta chain) emerged from a study of beta chain features in type 1 diabetes. The CDR3 is 15 amino acids. Germline V lookup: CDR1 MGHDK, CDR2 SYGVNS. The V gene lost 2 bases and the J gene lost 3 bases, with 13 bases spanning the gap. The investigators reverse transcribed all of the isolated RNA, so they sequenced expressed TCRB transcripts. The table came from immunoSEQ multiplex PCR; TCRdb's copy has only in-frame clones and leaves some out. The sample consists of fewer than 350,000 clones, roughly a fifth of them appearing once. Regarding this clone: The antigen is not known.

Study conclusions and caveats: Insertions were fewer and deletions more numerous at VDJ junctions in type 1 diabetes patients. A greater similarity of naive, central memory and Treg TCRB repertoires was seen among patients than among healthy donors.

V usage is TRBV25-1 and J usage is TRBJ1-2; D is perhaps TRBD1 (6 bases). This receptor was obtained from a young woman in good health. The sample taken for sequencing was naive CD4+ T cells from blood. The CDR3 nucleotides read TGTGCCAGCAGTGAACAAGGGGGGGGCTACTATGGCTACACCTTC. Translating gives CASSEQGGGYYGYTF.